The 11 T cell receptor beta chains reported below all come from one sample, sequenced in a study of blood T cells in healthy people across ages. Sample-barcoded 5' priming and a J-beta primer mix drove a second PCR of roughly 7 to 11 cycles. From the 5' RACE reads, TCRdb called clonotypes with MiXCR, one entry per CDR3 protein. Among around 520,000 distinct CDR3 sequences, roughly a quarter were seen once, and the ten largest hold over 3.5%. These data were also reused for a study on T cells of mothers and their children.

Material for sequencing was blood. The receptors come from a boy aged 2 to 9 in good health.

In this sample, this clonotype turned up a few times. The chain employs TRBV7-2 and TRBJ1-2; 8 bases match TRBD1. This CDR3 has 13 residues. CDR1 SGHTA and CDR2 FQGNSA come from the germline V gene. V gave up 4 bases and J gave up 6 bases; unmatched junction bases: 4. The CDR3 sequence is CASSWGQEDGYTF. The CDR3, as DNA: TGTGCCAGCAGCTGGGGACAGGAGGATGGCTACACCTTC.

This sequence joins TRBV4-3 and TRBJ1-2, with D uncertain. V lost 5 bases to trimming and J lost 2 bases, with 9 bases between them. The length of the CDR3 is 13 residues. The germline V gene has CDR1 LGHNA and CDR2 YSLEER. CDR3: CASSTSVNYGYTF. The CDR3 nucleotides read TGCGCCAGCAGCACTAGTGTGAACTATGGCTACACCTTC.

The chain links TRBV9 to TRBJ2-3; 8 bases fit TRBD2. V gave up 3 bases and J gave up 2 bases; unmatched junction bases: 5. The CDR3 loop spans 15 amino acids. CDR1 is SGDLS, CDR2 YYNGEE, per germline. Written as DNA, the CDR3 is TGTGCCAGCAGCGCGGGGGGGCAGTTCACAGATACGCAGTATTTT. Translation: CASSAGGQFTDTQYF. The whole variable domain, filled in from reference TRBV9 and TRBJ2-3, reads DSGVTQTPKHLITATGQRVTLRCSPRSGDLSVYWYQQSLDQGLQFLIQYYNGEERAKGNILERFSAQQFPDLHSELNLSSLELGDSALYFCASSAGGQFTDTQYFGPGTRLTVL.

In this sample, this clonotype turned up a few times. The J gene is TRBJ2-7, the V gene TRBV7-9, with TRBD1 matching over 8 bases. Germline trimming cut 6 bases from V and 2 bases from J; bases unmatched to any gene: 9. The CDR3 extends over 15 amino acids. Germline V lookup: CDR1 SEHNR, CDR2 FQNEAQ (reference sequence). The CDR3 nucleotides read TGTGCCAGCAGTGACCGGACAGGGTCCCCCTACGAGCAGTACTTC. Protein product: CASSDRTGSPYEQYF.

Only a few counts were recorded for this clonotype. The chain links TRBV19 to TRBJ1-2, with D uncertain. The ends were cut back, 7 bases at V and 2 bases at J, with 11 bases in the middle. The germline CDR1 and CDR2 sequences are LNHDA and SQIVND (reference sequence). The CDR3 has 13 residues. DNA of the CDR3: TGTGCCAGTAATAAGGGAGGCAACTATGGCTACACCTTC. Amino acids: CASNKGGNYGYTF.

The chain recombines TRBV12-3 or TRBV12-4 with TRBJ2-5, with D tentatively TRBD2 (5 bases). The CDR3 runs to 14 residues. V was pared by 3 bases and J by 5 bases, with 13 bases between. CDR3: CASSFMGSGETQYF. DNA for the CDR3: TGTGCCAGCAGTTTTATGGGCTCGGGGGAGACCCAGTACTTC.

This clonotype has just a few counts. The chain joins TRBV28 to TRBJ1-2; D gene unclear. CDR1 is MDHEN, CDR2 SYDVKM, per germline. V lost 3 bases and J lost 4, with 12 bases in between. This CDR3 is built from 14 residues. CDR3 loop: CASSFGGYGYGYTF. As DNA, the CDR3 is TGTGCCAGCAGTTTTGGAGGGTACGGCTATGGCTACACCTTC.

V usage is TRBV24-1 and J usage is TRBJ2-3; 7 nucleotides match TRBD2. CDR3 length: 14 amino acids. V was pared by 7 bases and J by 2 bases, with 5 bases of the junction left unmatched. Germline-derived CDR1 and CDR2 are KGHDR and SFDVKD. The CDR3 nucleotides read TGTGCCACCAGCGCGGGGGTGAACACAGATACGCAGTATTTT. Translated: CATSAGVNTDTQYF.

The J gene is TRBJ2-5, the V gene TRBV5-5, with D tentatively TRBD1 (6 bases). This CDR3 comprises 17 residues. V was trimmed by 0 bases and J by 0 bases, leaving 15 bases between them. Germline assignment: CDR1 SGHKS and CDR2 YYEKEE (reference sequence). DNA for the CDR3: TGTGCCAGCAGCTTGGCCAAGGGGACAACGTACCAAGAGACCCAGTACTTC. It is translated as CASSLAKGTTYQETQYF.

This clonotype came up a few times. The V and J genes are TRBV5-5 and TRBJ1-2; D not resolved. The CDR3 runs 15 residues. The germline V gene has CDR1 SGHKS and CDR2 YYEKEE (reference sequence). V was pared by 4 bases and J by 7 bases, with 20 bases between. CDR3: CASSLNDRAAGGYTF. CDR3 nucleotides: TGTGCCAGCAGCCTTAATGACCGGGCAGCCGGTGGCTACACCTTC.

A few counts support this clonotype. The chain employs TRBV20-1 and TRBJ2-2; 7 bases are a match to TRBD2. The CDR3 contains 16 residues. V lost 1 base, J lost 6 bases, and 11 bases stayed unmatched. Germline V gene data show CDR1 as DFQATT and CDR2 as SNEGSKA (reference sequence). The CDR3 DNA reads TGCAGTGCTAGAGCCGCCGGACTAGGAATTCCCGGGGAGCTGTTTTTT. Protein sequence: CSARAAGLGIPGELFF.